This T cell receptor beta chain was recovered during a study of T cell responses to AZD1222 COVID-19 vaccine. Between the trimmed V and J ends, which lost 0 bases and 2 bases, there was a span of 12 bases. Germline V lookup: CDR1 SGHKS, CDR2 YYEKEE (reference sequence). This CDR3 contains 15 residues. Clones were sequenced by immunoSEQ multiplex PCR, and TCRdb holds only the in-frame ones, with some missing. The sample yields 150,000 to 200,000 clones, around nine tenths seen once. This TCR came from an adult who received the MenACWY meningococcal vaccine as a control. Sample: peripheral blood, taken 28 days after the second dose of the MenACWY control vaccine. The J gene is TRBJ2-7, the V gene TRBV5-5; D not certain. CDR3 region: CASSLGHLNTYEQYF. The CDR3 bases are TGTGCCAGCAGCTTGGGACACCTTAACACCTACGAGCAGTACTTC. The variable domain in full, with the rest retrieved from reference TRBV5-5 and TRBJ2-7, is DAGVTQSPTHLIKTRGQQVTLRCSPISGHKSVSWYQQVLGQGPQFIFQYYEKEERGRGNFPDRFSARQFPNYSSELNVNALLLGDSALYLCASSLGHLNTYEQYFGPGTRLTVT.